One and the same sample provided the 25 T cell receptor beta chains below, sequenced in a study of early T cells in non-severe SARS-CoV-2 infection. TCRdb re-analysed the 5' RACE reads in MiXCR, keeping a single row per CDR3 protein. The sample consists of 99,000 or so distinct CDR3 sequences, approximately 15% of them appearing once. The sequencing input was whole blood. The receptors stem from an adult who was a healthcare worker with PCR-confirmed SARS-CoV-2 infection or an uninfected control (not recorded which).

There are many counts of this clonotype. The chain has TRBV18 and TRBJ2-4; 8 bases align to TRBD1. Unmatched junction bases numbered 16, after V lost 5 bases and J lost 1 base. Germline V gene lookup returns CDR1 KGHSH and CDR2 LQKENI. CDR3 size: 19 residues. Here the CDR3 reads CASSSRGQDAGTAKNIQYF. The DNA for the CDR3 is TGTGCCAGCTCATCCCGGGGACAGGACGCCGGTACGGCCAAAAACATTCAGTACTTC. The whole variable domain, filled in from reference TRBV18 and TRBJ2-4, reads NAGVMQNPRHLVRRRGQEARLRCSPMKGHSHVYWYRQLPEEGLKFMVYLQKENIIDESGMPKERFSAEFPKEGPSILRIQQVVRGDSAAYFCASSSRGQDAGTAKNIQYFGAGTRLSVL.

In this sample, this clonotype turned up once. The chain has TRBV12-3 or TRBV12-4 and TRBJ1-1; 7 nucleotides line up with TRBD1. The CDR3 contains 16 residues. The V and J ends lost 3 bases and 5 bases, in that order; junction bases with no gene match: 12. Here the CDR3 reads CASSFAPRGQRTEAFF. The CDR3 bases are TGTGCCAGCAGTTTTGCACCGAGGGGGCAGCGGACTGAAGCTTTCTTT.

This clonotype was detected many times. The rearrangement joins TRBV7-6 to TRBJ2-5; D is unresolved. The CDR3 is 12 residues long. Germline CDR1 is SGHVS and CDR2 is FNYEAQ. Between the trimmed V and J ends, which lost 2 bases and 3 bases, there was a span of 4 bases. The DNA for the CDR3 is TGTGCCAGCAGCTTAAAGGAAGAGACCCAGTACTTC. Protein sequence: CASSLKEETQYF.

The chain joins TRBV6-1 to TRBJ2-3; 11 nucleotides line up with TRBD1. CDR1 and CDR2 from the germline V gene are MNHNS and SASEGT. Trimming cost V 6 bases and J 6 bases; bases outside gene matches: 8. The CDR3 loop spans 15 amino acids. The CDR3 sequence is CASRAWDRGSDTQYF. As DNA, the CDR3 is TGTGCCAGCAGGGCCTGGGACAGGGGGTCGGATACGCAGTATTTT.

The chain couples TRBV5-1 to TRBJ2-3, with no clear D. The germline CDR1 and CDR2 sequences are SGHRS and YFSETQ. Deletions cut 4 bases from V and 0 bases from J, with 12 bases between. There are 15 residues in the CDR3. The CDR3 coding sequence is TGCGCCAGCAGCCGTAGACTCCCTAGCACAGATACGCAGTATTTT. Protein sequence: CASSRRLPSTDTQYF. Based on the CDR3 plus reference TRBV5-1 and TRBJ2-3, the full variable domain is KAGVTQTPRYLIKTRGQQVTLSCSPISGHRSVSWYQQTPGQGLQFLFEYFSETQRNKGNFPGRFSGRQFSNSRSEMNVSTLELGDSALYLCASSRRLPSTDTQYFGPGTRLTVL.

CDR3 sequence: CASSPTSLLLTYNEQFF. In DNA form, the CDR3 reads TGTGCCAGCAGTCCGACTAGCCTTCTCCTTACCTACAATGAGCAGTTCTTC. This chain connects TRBV5-6 to TRBJ2-1, with 7 bases aligning to TRBD2. The V gene's germline CDR1 is SGHDT and CDR2 YYEEEE. The CDR3 is 17 amino acids. The ends lost 5 bases at V and 2 bases at J; junction bases unmatched: 13.

At least ten counts were recorded for this clonotype. The chain combines TRBV5-1 with TRBJ2-5; D remains unclear. The CDR3 length is 14 residues. The V end lost 0 bases, the J end lost 2 bases, and 8 bases lay between the germline ends. CDR1 SGHRS and CDR2 YFSETQ come from the germline V gene. Here the CDR3 reads CASSLALFQETQYF. The CDR3 nucleotides are TGCGCCAGCAGCTTGGCTCTGTTTCAAGAGACCCAGTACTTC.

This clonotype was seen at least ten times. The chain links TRBV12-3 or TRBV12-4 to TRBJ2-3; D may be TRBD2 (5 bases). V gave up 9 bases and J gave up 4 bases, with 8 bases separating them. The CDR3 has 11 residues. CDR3 sequence reads: CASMRADTQYF. The CDR3 coding sequence is TGTGCCAGTATGCGGGCAGATACGCAGTATTTT.

V is TRBV9 and J is TRBJ2-7; 11 nucleotides line up with TRBD2. The V gene's germline CDR1 is SGDLS and CDR2 YYNGEE. CDR3 length: 14 residues. Trimming took 3 bases from V and 4 from J; bases not matched to a gene: 3. The CDR3 reads CASSATSGSYEQYF. CDR3 DNA sequence: TGTGCCAGCAGCGCTACTAGCGGGAGTTACGAGCAGTACTTC.

The sample holds a few counts of this clonotype. This chain connects TRBV28 to TRBJ2-6; 8 bases fit TRBD1. J gave up 2 bases and V 4 bases, and 10 bases lay outside the gene matches. The CDR3 consists of 18 residues. Germline loops: CDR1 MDHEN, CDR2 SYDVKM. The CDR3 loop is CASSSPTGDWAGANVLTF. For the CDR3, the DNA is TGTGCCAGCAGTTCACCGACAGGGGATTGGGCTGGGGCCAACGTCCTGACTTTC.

This clonotype was recorded a few times. The chain is built from TRBV29-1 and TRBJ1-1; 11 bases align to TRBD1. Trimming took 7 bases from V and 7 from J; bases not matched to a gene: 11. Germline V gene data show CDR1 as SQVTM and CDR2 as ANQGSEA. This CDR3 has 14 amino acids. CDR3 in amino acids: CSARGLDRGREAFF. In DNA form, the CDR3 reads TGCAGCGCTAGGGGCCTGGACAGGGGGCGTGAAGCTTTCTTT. The whole variable domain, filled in from reference TRBV29-1 and TRBJ1-1, reads SAVISQKPSRDICQRGTSLTIQCQVDSQVTMMFWYRQQPGQSLTLIATANQGSEATYESGFVIDKFPISRPNLTFSTLTVSNMSPEDSSIYLCSARGLDRGREAFFGQGTRLTVV.

This clonotype was found a few times. The V call is TRBV10-2, the J call TRBJ2-7; D not resolved. V lost 4 bases and J lost 0, with 7 bases in between. Germline V lookup: CDR1 WSHSY, CDR2 SAAADI. The CDR3 extends over 13 amino acids. CDR3 bases: TGCGCCAGCAGTGGGGTACCCTCCTACGAGCAGTACTTC. This sequence encodes CASSGVPSYEQYF.

This clonotype was observed many times. The V call is TRBV7-6, the J call TRBJ2-3; D not resolved. With 5 bases removed from V and 4 bases from J, the gap between germline ends came to 16 bases. Germline V gives CDR1 SGHVS, CDR2 FNYEAQ. The CDR3 runs to 15 residues. The CDR3 bases are TGTGCCAGCAGCAGAGGCGGATTCTCCTCAGATACGCAGTATTTT. The encoded protein is CASSRGGFSSDTQYF. Based on the CDR3 plus reference TRBV7-6 and TRBJ2-3, the full variable domain is GAGVSQSPRYKVTKRGQDVALRCDPISGHVSLYWYRQALGQGPEFLTYFNYEAQQDKSGLPNDRFSAERPEGSISTLTIQRTEQRDSAMYRCASSRGGFSSDTQYFGPGTRLTVL.

This clonotype came up a few times. The chain is built from TRBV29-1 and TRBJ2-3; 7 nucleotides agree with TRBD1. CDR1 SQVTM and CDR2 ANQGSEA come from the germline V gene. Germline trimming cut 7 bases from V and 2 bases from J; bases unmatched to any gene: 9. The CDR3 is 14 amino acids. This CDR3 reads CSGAGTETTDTQYF. The CDR3 region has the DNA TGCAGCGGAGCCGGGACAGAGACCACAGATACGCAGTATTTT.

A few counts support this clonotype. The chain has TRBV11-2 and TRBJ2-3; D gene unclear. The CDR3 is 15 amino acids. Trimming removed 1 base from V and 1 base from J, with 9 bases in between. Germline V gives CDR1 SGHAT, CDR2 FQNNGV. Here the CDR3 reads CASSLAILGTDTQYF. In DNA, the CDR3 is TGTGCCAGCAGCTTAGCAATCCTCGGCACAGATACGCAGTATTTT.

This clonotype was observed a few times. The J gene is TRBJ1-1, the V gene TRBV28; no clear D. V lost 1 base, J lost 1 base, and 1 base lay in between. The CDR3 contains 12 residues. Germline V gene lookup returns CDR1 MDHEN and CDR2 SYDVKM. CDR3 protein: CASSLSNTEAFF. CDR3 DNA sequence: TGTGCCAGCAGTTTATCGAACACTGAAGCTTTCTTT.

The V and J genes are TRBV6-1 and TRBJ2-7; a possible D gene is TRBD2 (6 bases). Germline V gene data show CDR1 as MNHNS and CDR2 as SASEGT. The CDR3 is 14 amino acids. The V gene lost 10 bases and the J gene lost 0 bases, with 16 bases spanning the gap. The CDR3 sequence: CAIQSAGSSYEQYF. CDR3 nucleotides: TGTGCCATCCAGTCAGCGGGCTCCTCCTACGAGCAGTACTTC.

This clonotype was recorded a few times. The chain recombines TRBV7-2 with TRBJ1-2; D might be TRBD1 (5 bases). In germline, CDR1 is SGHTA, CDR2 FQGNSA. Trimming took off 2 bases at V and 5 bases at J, with 15 bases between the two ends. This CDR3 has 15 amino acids. This chain's CDR3 is CASSLMIQGTYGYTF. The CDR3 DNA follows: TGTGCCAGCAGCTTAATGATCCAGGGAACGTATGGCTACACCTTC.

This clonotype was observed a few times. The rearrangement joins TRBV6-5 to TRBJ2-7; possibly TRBD2 for D (5 bases). V lost 0 bases to trimming and J lost 4 bases, with 10 bases between them. Germline V gene data show CDR1 as MNHEY and CDR2 as SVGAGI. The CDR3 runs to 14 residues. Here the CDR3 DNA reads TGTGCCAGCAGTTACTCCCGAGGAGGATACGAGCAGTACTTC. This codes for CASSYSRGGYEQYF.

In its sample, this clonotype was seen many times. The rearrangement links TRBV29-1 to TRBJ1-5; a weak D match, TRBD1 (6 bases). Germline lookup yields CDR1 SQVTM and CDR2 ANQGSEA. The CDR3 has 14 residues. The V end lost 5 bases, the J end lost 1 base, and 12 bases lay between the germline ends. CDR3 in amino acids: CSVTYRDSNQPQHF. CDR3 bases: TGCAGCGTTACTTACAGGGACAGCAATCAGCCCCAGCATTTT.

This clonotype appeared a few times. The gene calls are TRBV28 and TRBJ1-2; possibly TRBD1 for D (5 bases). The CDR3 covers 17 residues. Germline V gives CDR1 MDHEN, CDR2 SYDVKM. V was clipped by 6 bases and J by 0 bases, with 20 bases between them. This CDR3 reads CASSPLQGALANYGYTF. In nucleotides, the CDR3 is TGTGCCAGCAGCCCACTCCAAGGGGCGCTAGCTAACTATGGCTACACCTTC.

The V call is TRBV7-8, the J call TRBJ1-2; D is ambiguous. The CDR3 is 14 residues long. V was pared by 5 bases and J by 8 bases, with 18 bases between. Germline lookup yields CDR1 SGHVS and CDR2 FQNEAQ. CDR3 region: CASSRDWVNTGYTF. The DNA of the CDR3 is TGTGCCAGCAGCCGCGACTGGGTAAACACCGGCTACACCTTC. Together with reference TRBV7-8 and TRBJ1-2, the CDR3 gives the full variable domain: GAGVSQSPRYKVAKRGQDVALRCDPISGHVSLFWYQQALGQGPEFLTYFQNEAQLDKSGLPSDRFFAERPEGSVSTLKIQRTQQEDSAVYLCASSRDWVNTGYTFGSGTRLTVV.

In this sample, this clonotype turned up many times. This rearrangement joins TRBV21-1 to TRBJ1-6; the table assigns TRBD1, which was not confirmed against the DNA. TRBV21-1 is a documented pseudogene. The CDR3 has 15 residues. The CDR3 reads CASSTRDREDSPLHF. The CDR3 coding sequence is TGTGCCAGCAGCACGAGGGACAGGGAGGATTCACCCCTCCACTTT.

This clonotype appeared a single time. The chain couples TRBV6-2 or TRBV6-3 to TRBJ2-7; TRBD2 agrees at 8 bases. The CDR3 consists of 16 residues. Germline CDR1 is MNHEY and CDR2 is SVGEGT. V dropped 3 bases and J dropped 7; count of bases not matched to a gene: 14. The CDR3 nucleotides read TGTGCCAGCAGTTATGGTGGGGAACTAGCGGCTTGGGAGCAGTACTTC. This encodes CASSYGGELAAWEQYF.

This clonotype was observed a handful of times. The junction shows a germline mismatch at one end, possibly a read error. The V and J genes are TRBV6-2 or TRBV6-3 and TRBJ2-2; 8 nucleotides agree with TRBD2. The length of the CDR3 is 15 residues. CDR1 MNHEY and CDR2 SVGEGT come from the germline V gene. CDR3 sequence: CASSYTAGDTGELFF. CDR3 bases: TGTGCCAGCAGTTATACAGCGGGAGATACCGGGGAGCTGTTTTTC.